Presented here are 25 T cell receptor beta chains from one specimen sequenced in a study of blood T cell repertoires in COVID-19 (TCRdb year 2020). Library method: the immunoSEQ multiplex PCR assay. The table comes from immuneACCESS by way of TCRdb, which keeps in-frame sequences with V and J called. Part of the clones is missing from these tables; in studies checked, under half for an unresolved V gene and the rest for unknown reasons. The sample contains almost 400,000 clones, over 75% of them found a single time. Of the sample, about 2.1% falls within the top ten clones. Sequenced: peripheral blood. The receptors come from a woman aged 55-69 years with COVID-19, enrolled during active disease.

For the CDR3, the DNA is TGTGCCAGCAGCCCCGACAGGGGGCGTGAAGCTTTCTTT. Its protein product is CASSPDRGREAFF. The J gene is TRBJ1-1, the V gene TRBV7-9; TRBD1 agrees at 10 bases. The CDR3 is 13 amino acids. J gave up 7 bases and V 5 bases, and 4 bases lay outside the gene matches. CDR1 and CDR2 (germline): SEHNR, FQNEAQ (reference sequence).

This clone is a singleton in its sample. In DNA, the CDR3 is TGTGCCAGCAGCTTAAAGGGAGCGGGGATTTATGGCTACACCTTC. Translation: CASSLKGAGIYGYTF. The V gene is TRBV11-2, the J gene TRBJ1-2; no clear D. The CDR3 loop spans 15 amino acids. Trimming left V 2 bases short and J 5 bases short, with 15 bases between. Looked up from germline, CDR1 is SGHAT and CDR2 is FQNNGV. Complete variable domain (other parts from reference TRBV11-2 and TRBJ1-2): EAGVAQSPRYKIIEKRQSVAFWCNPISGHATLYWYQQILGQGPKLLIQFQNNGVVDDSQLPKDRFSAERLKGVDSTLKIQPAKLEDSAVYLCASSLKGAGIYGYTFGSGTRLTVV.

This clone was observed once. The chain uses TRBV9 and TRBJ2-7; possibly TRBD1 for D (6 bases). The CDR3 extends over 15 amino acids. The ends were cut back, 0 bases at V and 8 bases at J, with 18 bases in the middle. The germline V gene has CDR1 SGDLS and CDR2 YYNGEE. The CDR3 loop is CASSVGQGPRVKQYF. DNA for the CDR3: TGTGCCAGCAGCGTAGGGCAGGGGCCCAGGGTTAAGCAGTACTTC.

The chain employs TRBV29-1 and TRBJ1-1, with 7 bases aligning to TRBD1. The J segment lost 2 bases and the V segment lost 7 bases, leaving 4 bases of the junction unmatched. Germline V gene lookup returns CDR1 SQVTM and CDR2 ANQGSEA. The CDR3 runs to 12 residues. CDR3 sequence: CSAHRGNTEAFF. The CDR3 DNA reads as TGCAGCGCCCACAGGGGCAACACTGAAGCTTTCTTT.

CDR3: CASSNGLAADTQYF. CDR3 sequence (DNA): TGTGCCAGCAGTAACGGACTAGCGGCGGATACGCAGTATTTT. The V call is TRBV2, the J call TRBJ2-3; 10 bases agree with TRBD2. V shed 5 bases and J 6 bases; nucleotides not matched to a gene: 5. CDR3 length: 14 amino acids. The germline gives CDR1 SNHLY, CDR2 FYNNEI.

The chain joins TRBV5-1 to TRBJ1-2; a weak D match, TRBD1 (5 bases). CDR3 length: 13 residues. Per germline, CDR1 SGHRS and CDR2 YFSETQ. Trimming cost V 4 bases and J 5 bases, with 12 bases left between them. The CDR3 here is CASSRNDRYGYTF. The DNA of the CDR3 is TGCGCCAGCAGCCGGAATGACAGATATGGCTACACCTTC.

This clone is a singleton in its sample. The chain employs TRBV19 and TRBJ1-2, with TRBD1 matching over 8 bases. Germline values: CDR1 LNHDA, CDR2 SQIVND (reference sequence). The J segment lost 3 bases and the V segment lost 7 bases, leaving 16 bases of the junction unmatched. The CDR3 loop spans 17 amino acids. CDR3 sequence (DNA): TGTGCCAGTACCCCCTGGGGGTCCGGGACAGGAGACTATGGCTACACCTTC. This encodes CASTPWGSGTGDYGYTF.

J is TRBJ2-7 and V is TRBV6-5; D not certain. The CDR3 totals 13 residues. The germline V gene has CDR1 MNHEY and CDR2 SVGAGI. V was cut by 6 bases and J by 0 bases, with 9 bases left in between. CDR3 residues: CASRVSDSYEQYF. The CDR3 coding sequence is TGTGCCAGCAGGGTCAGCGACTCCTACGAGCAGTACTTC.

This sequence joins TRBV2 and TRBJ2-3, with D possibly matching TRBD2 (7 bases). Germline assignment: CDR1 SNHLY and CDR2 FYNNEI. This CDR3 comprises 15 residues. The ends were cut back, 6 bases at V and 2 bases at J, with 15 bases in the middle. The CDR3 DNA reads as TGTGCCAGCAGAAATGGGGGGGCACACACAGATACGCAGTATTTT. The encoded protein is CASRNGGAHTDTQYF.

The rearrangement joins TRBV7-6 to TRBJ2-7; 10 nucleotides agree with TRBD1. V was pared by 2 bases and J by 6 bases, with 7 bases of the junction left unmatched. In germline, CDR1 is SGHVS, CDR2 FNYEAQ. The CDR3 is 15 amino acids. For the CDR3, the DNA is TGTGCCAGCAGCTTACGGACAGGGGGGTTTTTCGAGCAGTACTTC. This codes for CASSLRTGGFFEQYF.

The CDR3 nucleotides are TGCGCCAGCAGCCAAGCTGTGGGACAGACAACTAATGAAAAACTGTTTTTT. As protein: CASSQAVGQTTNEKLFF. This chain links TRBV4-1 with TRBJ1-4, with TRBD1 identical over 7 bases. CDR3 length: 17 amino acids. V trimming: 1 base; J trimming: 0 bases; junction bases outside the gene matches: 5. Germline V gene sequence: CDR1 MGHRA, CDR2 YSYEKL.

CDR3 sequence (DNA): TGTGCCAGCTCACCGTCGCAGGGCAATCATGGCTACACCTTC. Amino acid sequence: CASSPSQGNHGYTF. The V and J genes are TRBV18 and TRBJ1-2; perhaps TRBD1 as D (5 bases). Germline CDR1 reads KGHSH; CDR2 reads LQKENI. The CDR3 consists of 14 residues. The germline V and J ends were trimmed by 3 bases and 6 bases, with 14 bases remaining between them.

The CDR3 DNA reads TGTGCCAGCAGCGTATCAGGGGCGTTCTCCTACGAGCAGTACTTC. Translated: CASSVSGAFSYEQYF. V is TRBV9 and J is TRBJ2-7; maybe TRBD1 (6 bases). The length of the CDR3 is 15 residues. V was shortened by 1 base and J by 0 bases, with 11 bases between the two germline ends. Per germline, CDR1 SGDLS and CDR2 YYNGEE.

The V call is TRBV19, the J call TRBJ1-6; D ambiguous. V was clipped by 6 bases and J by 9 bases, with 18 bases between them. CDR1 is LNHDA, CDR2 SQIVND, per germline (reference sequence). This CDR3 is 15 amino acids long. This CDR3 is CASSGSGPRSSPLHF. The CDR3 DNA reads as TGTGCCAGTAGCGGGAGTGGGCCTCGGAGTTCACCCCTCCACTTT.

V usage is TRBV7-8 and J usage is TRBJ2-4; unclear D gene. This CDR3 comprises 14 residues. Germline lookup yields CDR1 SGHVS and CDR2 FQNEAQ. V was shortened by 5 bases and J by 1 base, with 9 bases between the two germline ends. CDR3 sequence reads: CASSTEVAKNIQYF. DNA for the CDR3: TGTGCCAGCAGCACCGAGGTCGCCAAAAACATTCAGTACTTC.

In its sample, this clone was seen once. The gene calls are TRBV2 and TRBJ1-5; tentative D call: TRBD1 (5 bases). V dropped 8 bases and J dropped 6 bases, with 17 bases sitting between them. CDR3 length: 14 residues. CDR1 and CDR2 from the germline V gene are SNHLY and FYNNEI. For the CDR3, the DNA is TGTGCCAGCGGGAGGGGCAGGGAGGGTCAGCCCCAGCATTTT. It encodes CASGRGREGQPQHF.

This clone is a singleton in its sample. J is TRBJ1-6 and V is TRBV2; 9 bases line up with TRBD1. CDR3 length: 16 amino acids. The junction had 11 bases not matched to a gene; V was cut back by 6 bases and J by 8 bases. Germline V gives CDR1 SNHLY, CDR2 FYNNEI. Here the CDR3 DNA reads TGTGCCAGCAGGAAAGAAAAGGACAGGGGATATTCACCCCTCCACTTT. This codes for CASRKEKDRGYSPLHF.

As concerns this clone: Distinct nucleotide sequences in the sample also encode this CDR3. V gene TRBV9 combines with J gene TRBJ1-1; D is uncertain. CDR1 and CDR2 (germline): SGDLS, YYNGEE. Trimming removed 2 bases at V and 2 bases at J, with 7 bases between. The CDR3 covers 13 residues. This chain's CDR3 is CASSVQVNTEAFF. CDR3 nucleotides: TGTGCCAGCAGCGTTCAGGTAAACACTGAAGCTTTCTTT.

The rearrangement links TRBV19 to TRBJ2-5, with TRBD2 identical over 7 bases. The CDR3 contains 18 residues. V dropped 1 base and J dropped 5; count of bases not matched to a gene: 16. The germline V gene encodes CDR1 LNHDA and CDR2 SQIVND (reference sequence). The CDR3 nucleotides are TGTGCCAGTAGTATAGGTTTGTTAGGCTCGGGGGGTATGGAGACCCAGTACTTC. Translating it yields CASSIGLLGSGGMETQYF.

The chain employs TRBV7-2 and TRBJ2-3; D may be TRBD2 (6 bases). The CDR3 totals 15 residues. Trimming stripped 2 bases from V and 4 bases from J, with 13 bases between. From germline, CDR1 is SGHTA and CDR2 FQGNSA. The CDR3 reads CASSLKGLDPDTQYF. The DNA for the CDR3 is TGTGCCAGCAGCTTAAAGGGACTTGACCCAGATACGCAGTATTTT.

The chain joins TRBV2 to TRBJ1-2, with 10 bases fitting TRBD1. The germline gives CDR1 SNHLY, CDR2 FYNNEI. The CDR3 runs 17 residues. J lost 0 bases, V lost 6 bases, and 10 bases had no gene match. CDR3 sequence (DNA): TGTGCCAGCAGCGTGCCGGGACAGGGGCCTTCTAACTATGGCTACACCTTC. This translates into CASSVPGQGPSNYGYTF. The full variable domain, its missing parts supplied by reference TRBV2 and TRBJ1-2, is EPEVTQTPSHQVTQMGQEVILRCVPISNHLYFYWYRQILGQKVEFLVSFYNNEISEKSEIFDDQFSVERPDGSNFTLKIRSTKLEDSAMYFCASSVPGQGPSNYGYTFGSGTRLTVV.

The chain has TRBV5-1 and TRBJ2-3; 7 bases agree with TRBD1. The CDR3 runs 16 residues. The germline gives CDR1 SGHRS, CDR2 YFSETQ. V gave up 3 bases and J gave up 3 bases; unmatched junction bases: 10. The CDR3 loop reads CASSSRTGLTTDTQYF. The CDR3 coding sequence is TGCGCCAGCAGCTCACGGACAGGACTGACAACAGATACGCAGTATTTT.

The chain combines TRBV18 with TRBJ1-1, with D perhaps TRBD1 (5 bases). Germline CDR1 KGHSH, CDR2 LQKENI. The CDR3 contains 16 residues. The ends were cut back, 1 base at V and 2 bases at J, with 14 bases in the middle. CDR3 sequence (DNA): TGTGCCAGCTCACCACAGTGGGGGGGGTTTAACACTGAAGCTTTCTTT. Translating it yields CASSPQWGGFNTEAFF.

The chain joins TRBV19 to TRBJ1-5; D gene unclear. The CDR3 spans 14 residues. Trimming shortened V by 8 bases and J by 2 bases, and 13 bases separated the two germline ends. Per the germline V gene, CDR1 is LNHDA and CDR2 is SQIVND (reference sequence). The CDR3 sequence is CASRGGPGNQPQHF. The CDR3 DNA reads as TGTGCCAGTCGCGGCGGCCCTGGCAATCAGCCCCAGCATTTT.

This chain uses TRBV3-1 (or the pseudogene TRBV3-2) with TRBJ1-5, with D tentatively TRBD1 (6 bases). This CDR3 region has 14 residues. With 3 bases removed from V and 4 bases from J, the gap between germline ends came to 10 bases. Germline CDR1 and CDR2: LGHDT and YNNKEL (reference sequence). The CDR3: CASSHNGQNQPQHF. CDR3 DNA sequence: TGTGCCAGCAGCCACAACGGACAGAATCAGCCCCAGCATTTT.